This T cell receptor (beta chain) was retrieved from a study of graft-versus-host responses after intestinal transplantation. Study-wide results and caveats: Early post-transplant HvG declines showed an association with peak circulating GvH clone levels.

Losses at the gene ends were 10 bases for V and 8 bases for J; bases not matched to a gene: 12. CDR1 MDHEN and CDR2 SYDVKM come from the germline V gene. This CDR3 comprises 14 residues. TCRdb's table, derived via immunoSEQ multiplex PCR, lists solely in-frame clones and lacks some. Here the sample spans tens of thousands of clones, 84% being singletons. A word on this clone: As yet, its antigen is unknown.

The TCR originated in a human donor who was the organ donor for an intestinal transplant. This sequence joins TRBV28 and TRBJ1-2; 11 bases are shared with TRBD1. The specimen was unstimulated CD4+ T cells sorted from spleen or lymph node cells, collected before transplant. CDR3 DNA sequence: TGTGCCACCTTTCCCGGGACAGGGGGGTACGGCTACACCTTC. Translating gives CATFPGTGGYGYTF.